This is a list of T cell receptor beta chains from one sample in a study of spatial heterogeneity in lung cancer. MiXCR was run by TCRdb on the 5' RACE reads, yielding one entry per CDR3 protein. The sample lists tens of thousands of distinct CDR3 sequences, 3.5% to 5% occurring once. Sequences were derived from PBMCs, sampled at surgery. These receptors originate from a male donor with early-stage non-small cell lung cancer. Each CDR3 is given with its conserved first and last residue. D genes are given only for firm matches. A clone size is listed for some rows: how often the clone was seen (once, few, many), or a class if it is expanded.

V gene: TRBV24-1; J gene: TRBJ2-7; clone size: many; D gene: -; CDR3 protein: CATRKVGCASYEQYF; CDR3 DNA: TGTGCCACCAGAAAGGTCGGGTGCGCCTCCTACGAGCAGTACTTC
V gene: TRBV27; J gene: TRBJ1-5; clone size: many; D gene: TRBD1; CDR3 protein: CASSLDGTGNQPQHF; CDR3 DNA: TGTGCCAGCAGTTTGGACGGGACAGGTAATCAGCCCCAGCATTTT
V gene: TRBV5-6; J gene: TRBJ2-2; clone size: many; D gene: TRBD1; CDR3 protein: CASSHEQGAGGTGELFF; CDR3 DNA: TGTGCCAGCAGCCACGAACAGGGGGCTGGAGGAACCGGGGAGCTGTTTTTT
V gene: TRBV3-1; J gene: TRBJ1-1; clone size: many; D gene: -; CDR3 protein: CASSPQRLNTEAFF; CDR3 DNA: TGTGCCAGCTCCCCCCAACGGTTGAACACTGAAGCTTTCTTT
V gene: TRBV5-1; J gene: TRBJ2-5; clone size: many; D gene: -; CDR3 protein: CASKRDGETQYF; CDR3 DNA: TGCGCCAGCAAGAGGGACGGAGAGACCCAGTACTTC
V gene: TRBV20-1; J gene: TRBJ2-1; clone size: many; D gene: TRBD2; CDR3 protein: CSAPGTSAYNEQFF; CDR3 DNA: TGCAGTGCCCCCGGGACTAGCGCTTACAATGAGCAGTTCTTC
V gene: TRBV30; J gene: TRBJ2-3; clone size: -; D gene: TRBD1; CDR3 protein: CAWVPDRGLLSDTQYF; CDR3 DNA: TGTGCCTGGGTCCCTGACAGGGGGTTATTATCAGATACGCAGTATTTT
V gene: TRBV25-1; J gene: TRBJ2-7; clone size: few; D gene: -; CDR3 protein: CASSDTGLHYEQYF; CDR3 DNA: TGTGCCAGCAGTGATACCGGACTTCACTACGAGCAGTACTTC
V gene: TRBV7-3; J gene: TRBJ2-1; clone size: many; D gene: -; CDR3 protein: CASSLGTNNEQFF; CDR3 DNA: TGTGCCAGCAGCTTAGGGACCAACAATGAGCAGTTCTTC
V gene: TRBV7-9; J gene: TRBJ1-6; clone size: many; D gene: TRBD1; CDR3 protein: CASSLSRGQGSSPLHF; CDR3 DNA: TGTGCCAGCAGCTTATCGAGAGGACAGGGTAGTTCACCCCTCCACTTT
V gene: TRBV3-1; J gene: TRBJ1-5; clone size: many; D gene: -; CDR3 protein: CASSHAGLPQHF; CDR3 DNA: TGTGCCAGCAGCCATGCGGGCCTGCCCCAGCATTTT
V gene: TRBV9; J gene: TRBJ1-6; clone size: many; D gene: -; CDR3 protein: CASSVDGAQPSPLHF; CDR3 DNA: TGTGCCAGCAGCGTAGATGGGGCCCAACCATCACCCCTCCACTTT
V gene: TRBV20-1; J gene: TRBJ1-5; clone size: many; D gene: -; CDR3 protein: CSATIDRARQPQHF; CDR3 DNA: TGCAGTGCTACCATCGACAGAGCGCGTCAGCCCCAGCATTTT
V gene: TRBV9; J gene: TRBJ2-3; clone size: few; D gene: TRBD2; CDR3 protein: CASSVDSGVSTDTQYF; CDR3 DNA: TGTGCCAGCAGCGTCGATAGCGGGGTCAGCACAGATACGCAGTATTTT
V gene: TRBV6-5; J gene: TRBJ1-1; clone size: many; D gene: -; CDR3 protein: CASSRPGQPPAEAFF; CDR3 DNA: TGTGCCAGCAGTCGGCCGGGACAACCTCCCGCTGAAGCTTTCTTT
V gene: TRBV10-3; J gene: TRBJ1-5; clone size: many; D gene: TRBD1; CDR3 protein: CAISGTVPNQPQHF; CDR3 DNA: TGTGCCATCAGCGGGACAGTACCCAATCAGCCCCAGCATTTT
V gene: TRBV4-2; J gene: TRBJ2-2; clone size: many; D gene: -; CDR3 protein: CASSQRDLTGELFF; CDR3 DNA: TGTGCCAGCAGCCAAAGGGACCTCACCGGGGAGCTGTTTTTT
V gene: TRBV5-8; J gene: TRBJ1-2; clone size: many; D gene: -; CDR3 protein: CASSSERISPNYGYTF; CDR3 DNA: TGTGCCAGCAGCTCCGAACGGATAAGCCCTAACTATGGCTACACCTTC
V gene: TRBV4-2; J gene: TRBJ2-2; clone size: many; D gene: -; CDR3 protein: CASSQEIYTGELFF; CDR3 DNA: TGTGCCAGCAGCCAAGAGATTTACACCGGGGAGCTGTTTTTT
V gene: TRBV20-1; J gene: TRBJ2-5; clone size: many; D gene: TRBD2; CDR3 protein: CSAPVLAGQETQYF; CDR3 DNA: TGCAGTGCACCCGTTCTAGCGGGACAAGAGACCCAGTACTTC
V gene: TRBV28; J gene: TRBJ1-2; clone size: many; D gene: TRBD1; CDR3 protein: CASRPWRQGDGYTF; CDR3 DNA: TGTGCCAGCAGGCCCTGGAGGCAGGGGGATGGCTACACCTTC
V gene: TRBV7-6; J gene: TRBJ1-4; clone size: -; D gene: -; CDR3 protein: CASSLASKVEKLFF; CDR3 DNA: TGTGCCAGCAGCTTAGCGTCAAAGGTCGAAAAACTGTTTTTT
V gene: TRBV6-5; J gene: TRBJ2-3; clone size: -; D gene: TRBD2; CDR3 protein: CASSYSVGTSGREDTQYF; CDR3 DNA: TGTGCCAGCAGTTACTCGGTTGGGACTAGCGGGAGAGAAGATACGCAGTATTTT
V gene: TRBV6-1; J gene: TRBJ1-5; clone size: medium-sized; D gene: -; CDR3 protein: CASTLAGIQPQHF; CDR3 DNA: TGTGCCAGCACCCTGGCGGGAATCCAGCCCCAGCATTTT
V gene: TRBV27; J gene: TRBJ1-2; clone size: many; D gene: -; CDR3 protein: CASAQVYINYGYTF; CDR3 DNA: TGTGCCAGCGCTCAAGTCTATATTAACTATGGCTACACCTTC
V gene: TRBV19; J gene: TRBJ2-3; clone size: many; D gene: TRBD2; CDR3 protein: CATRLAGDTDTQYF; CDR3 DNA: TGTGCCACCAGACTAGCGGGAGACACAGATACGCAGTATTTT
V gene: TRBV7-2; J gene: TRBJ1-2; clone size: medium-sized; D gene: TRBD1; CDR3 protein: CASSPGTGGFYGYTF; CDR3 DNA: TGTGCCAGCAGCCCCGGGACAGGGGGCTTCTATGGCTACACCTTC
V gene: TRBV5-1; J gene: TRBJ1-4; clone size: many; D gene: -; CDR3 protein: CASSLVAGVNEKLFF; CDR3 DNA: TGCGCCAGCAGCTTGGTAGCAGGGGTTAATGAAAAACTGTTTTTT
V gene: TRBV20-1; J gene: TRBJ1-6; clone size: many; D gene: TRBD1; CDR3 protein: CSARDGQGHSPLHF; CDR3 DNA: TGCAGTGCTAGAGATGGACAGGGACATTCACCCCTCCACTTT
V gene: TRBV5-1; J gene: TRBJ2-3; clone size: medium-sized; D gene: -; CDR3 protein: CASGGELTDTQYF; CDR3 DNA: TGCGCCAGCGGCGGGGAGCTCACAGATACGCAGTATTTT
V gene: TRBV5-6; J gene: TRBJ2-3; clone size: many; D gene: -; CDR3 protein: CASSLRGTDTQYF; CDR3 DNA: TGTGCCAGCAGCTTGCGCGGCACAGATACGCAGTATTTT
V gene: TRBV20-1; J gene: TRBJ2-7; clone size: many; D gene: -; CDR3 protein: CSARRATTYEQYF; CDR3 DNA: TGCAGTGCCAGGCGGGCTACAACCTACGAGCAGTACTTC
V gene: TRBV7-3; J gene: TRBJ2-5; clone size: many; D gene: -; CDR3 protein: CASSQNPGLKETQYF; CDR3 DNA: TGTGCCAGCAGCCAAAACCCAGGGTTGAAAGAGACCCAGTACTTC
V gene: TRBV28; J gene: TRBJ1-4; clone size: many; D gene: -; CDR3 protein: CASSTQGSGLEKLFF; CDR3 DNA: TGTGCCAGCAGTACTCAGGGATCCGGACTGGAAAAACTGTTTTTT
V gene: TRBV7-9; J gene: TRBJ1-2; clone size: many; D gene: -; CDR3 protein: CASSPGYGYTF; CDR3 DNA: TGTGCCAGCAGCCCAGGGTATGGCTACACCTTC
V gene: TRBV5-5; J gene: TRBJ2-1; clone size: medium-sized; D gene: -; CDR3 protein: CASSLAIPPENEQFF; CDR3 DNA: TGTGCCAGCAGCTTGGCCATTCCCCCCGAAAATGAGCAGTTCTTC
V gene: TRBV28; J gene: TRBJ2-7; clone size: many; D gene: -; CDR3 protein: CASSLRGGDYEQYF; CDR3 DNA: TGTGCCAGCAGTTTAAGAGGAGGCGATTACGAGCAGTACTTC
V gene: TRBV15; J gene: TRBJ2-1; clone size: many; D gene: TRBD2; CDR3 protein: CATSRGGTSGYNEQFF; CDR3 DNA: TGTGCCACCAGCAGAGGTGGGACTAGCGGTTACAATGAGCAGTTCTTC
V gene: TRBV20-1; J gene: TRBJ2-1; clone size: many; D gene: TRBD2; CDR3 protein: CSANMGLAGANEQFF; CDR3 DNA: TGCAGTGCGAACATGGGACTAGCGGGGGCCAATGAGCAGTTCTTC
V gene: TRBV2; J gene: TRBJ2-5; clone size: -; D gene: TRBD2; CDR3 protein: CASTLTSGETQYF; CDR3 DNA: TGTGCCAGCACTTTGACTAGCGGGGAGACCCAGTACTTC
V gene: TRBV7-9; J gene: TRBJ1-2; clone size: many; D gene: TRBD1; CDR3 protein: CASSQSGQGPYGYTF; CDR3 DNA: TGTGCCAGCAGCCAATCGGGACAGGGGCCCTATGGCTACACCTTC
V gene: TRBV6-2/TRBV6-3; J gene: TRBJ2-6; clone size: few; D gene: -; CDR3 protein: CASSRIGESGANVLTF; CDR3 DNA: TGTGCCAGCAGCAGAATAGGGGAATCTGGGGCCAACGTCCTGACTTTC
V gene: TRBV21-1; J gene: TRBJ1-6; clone size: few; D gene: -; CDR3 protein: CASSPLSYNSPLHF; CDR3 DNA: TGTGCCAGCAGCCCACTCTCCTATAATTCACCCCTCCACTTT
V gene: TRBV28; J gene: TRBJ1-2; clone size: many; D gene: -; CDR3 protein: CASGKGGSFGGYTF; CDR3 DNA: TGTGCCAGCGGTAAAGGAGGGAGCTTTGGGGGCTACACCTTC
V gene: TRBV5-1; J gene: TRBJ2-1; clone size: few; D gene: -; CDR3 protein: CASSSAGQLDEQFF; CDR3 DNA: TGCGCCAGCAGCTCAGCGGGACAATTGGATGAGCAGTTCTTC
V gene: TRBV20-1; J gene: TRBJ2-7; clone size: many; D gene: -; CDR3 protein: CSAPLMLGSYEQYF; CDR3 DNA: TGCAGTGCGCCGCTCATGCTGGGGTCCTACGAGCAGTACTTC
V gene: TRBV29-1; J gene: TRBJ2-5; clone size: many; D gene: -; CDR3 protein: CSVEAGGLETQYF; CDR3 DNA: TGCAGCGTTGAAGCGGGGGGCTTGGAGACCCAGTACTTC
V gene: TRBV27; J gene: TRBJ1-6; clone size: -; D gene: TRBD1; CDR3 protein: CASRLQGQGGSPLHF; CDR3 DNA: TGTGCCAGCAGGCTTCAAGGACAGGGGGGTTCACCCCTCCACTTT
V gene: TRBV6-6; J gene: TRBJ2-5; clone size: -; D gene: -; CDR3 protein: CASSYSFAGQETQYF; CDR3 DNA: TGTGCCAGCAGTTATTCTTTCGCAGGGCAAGAGACCCAGTACTTC
V gene: TRBV7-2; J gene: TRBJ1-6; clone size: many; D gene: -; CDR3 protein: CASRSQSTDNSPLHF; CDR3 DNA: TGTGCCAGCAGATCCCAGAGTACGGATAATTCACCCCTCCACTTT
V gene: TRBV5-1; J gene: TRBJ2-2; clone size: -; D gene: TRBD1; CDR3 protein: CASSSYRGQDGELFF; CDR3 DNA: TGCGCCAGCAGCTCGTACAGGGGGCAAGACGGGGAGCTGTTTTTT
V gene: TRBV5-1; J gene: TRBJ1-2; clone size: many; D gene: TRBD1; CDR3 protein: CASGTGDTNYGYTF; CDR3 DNA: TGCGCCAGCGGTACAGGGGACACTAACTATGGCTACACCTTC
V gene: TRBV20-1; J gene: TRBJ1-3; clone size: many; D gene: -; CDR3 protein: CSACDIGSGNTIYF; CDR3 DNA: TGCAGTGCATGTGACATAGGCTCTGGAAACACCATATATTTT
V gene: TRBV5-1; J gene: TRBJ2-6; clone size: many; D gene: -; CDR3 protein: CASSLPSAGANVLTF; CDR3 DNA: TGCGCCAGCAGCCTCCCATCCGCTGGGGCCAACGTCCTGACTTTC